This TCR beta chain was captured by sequencing in a study of blood T cell repertoires in COVID-19. Looked up from germline, CDR1 is SEHNR and CDR2 is FQNEAQ (reference sequence). Between the trimmed V and J ends, which lost 8 bases and 7 bases, there was a span of 12 bases. The CDR3 is 12 amino acids. Method: immunoSEQ multiplex PCR; TCRdb's copy keeps in-frame clones and lacks some. Of about 230,000 clones in the sample, 88% were seen once. This clonotype was obtained from a woman aged 25-40 years who had been exposed to COVID-19. This sequence joins TRBV7-9 and TRBJ2-1; TRBD1 might be the D (6 bases). The sample taken for sequencing was PBMCs or T cells enriched from blood (not recorded which). The CDR3 loop reads CASSVGTNEQFF. The CDR3 DNA sequence: TGTGCCAGCTCAGTCGGGACAAATGAGCAGTTCTTC. The variable domain in full, completed from reference TRBV7-9 and TRBJ2-1, reads DTGVSQNPRHKITKRGQNVTFRCDPISEHNRLYWYRQTLGQGPEFLTYFQNEAQLEKSRLLSDRFSAERPKGSFSTLEIQRTEQGDSAMYLCASSVGTNEQFFGPGTRLTVL.